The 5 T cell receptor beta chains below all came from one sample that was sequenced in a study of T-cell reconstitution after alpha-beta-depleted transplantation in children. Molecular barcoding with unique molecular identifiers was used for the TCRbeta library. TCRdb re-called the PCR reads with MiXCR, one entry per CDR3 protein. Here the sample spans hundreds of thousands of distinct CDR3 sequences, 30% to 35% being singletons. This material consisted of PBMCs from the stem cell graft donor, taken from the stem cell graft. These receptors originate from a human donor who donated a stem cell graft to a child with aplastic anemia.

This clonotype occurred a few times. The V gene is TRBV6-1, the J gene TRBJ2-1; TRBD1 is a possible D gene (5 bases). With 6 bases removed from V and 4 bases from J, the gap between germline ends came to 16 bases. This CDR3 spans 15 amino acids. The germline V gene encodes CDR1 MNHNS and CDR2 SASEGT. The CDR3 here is CASRQDQLIYNEQFF. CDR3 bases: TGTGCCAGCAGACAGGACCAATTGATATACAATGAGCAGTTCTTC.

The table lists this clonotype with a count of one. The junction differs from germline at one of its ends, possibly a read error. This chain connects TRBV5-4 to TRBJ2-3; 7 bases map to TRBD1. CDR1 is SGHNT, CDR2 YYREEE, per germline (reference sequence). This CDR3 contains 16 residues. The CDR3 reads CASSFTTGVSTDMQYF. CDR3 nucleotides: TGTGCCAGCAGCTTCACCACAGGGGTTAGCACAGATATGCAGTATTTT.

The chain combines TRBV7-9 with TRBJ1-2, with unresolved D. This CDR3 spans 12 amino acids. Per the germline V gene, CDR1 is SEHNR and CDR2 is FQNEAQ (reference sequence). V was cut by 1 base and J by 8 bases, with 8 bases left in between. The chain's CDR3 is CASSLGTVGYTF. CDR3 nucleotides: TGTGCCAGCAGCTTAGGGACGGTCGGCTACACCTTC.

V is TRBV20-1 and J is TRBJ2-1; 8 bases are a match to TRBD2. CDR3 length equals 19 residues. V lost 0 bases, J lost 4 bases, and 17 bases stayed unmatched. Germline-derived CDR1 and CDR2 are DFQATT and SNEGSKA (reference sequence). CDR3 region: CSARDWGLGFRPRYNEQFF. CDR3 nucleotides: TGCAGTGCTAGAGATTGGGGACTAGGTTTCAGGCCGAGGTACAATGAGCAGTTCTTC.

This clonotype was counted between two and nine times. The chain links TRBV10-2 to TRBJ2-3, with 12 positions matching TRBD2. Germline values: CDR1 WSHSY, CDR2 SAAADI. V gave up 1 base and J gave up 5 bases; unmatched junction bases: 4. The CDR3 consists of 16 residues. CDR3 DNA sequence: TGCGCCAGCAGTGAGTTACTAGCGGGAGGCCGAGATACGCAGTATTTT. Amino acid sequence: CASSELLAGGRDTQYF.